This T cell receptor beta chain was recorded in a study of neoadjuvant nivolumab and ipilimumab in lung cancer. Produced via immunoSEQ multiplex PCR; TCRdb's table is partial and in-frame only. The sample yields around 7,300 clones, more than 80% seen once. Study results and limitations: Higher pretherapy blood TCR richness went with higher resected-tumor richness. Pathologic regression was not significantly tied to TCR clonality.

This clone was picked up one time. Its antigen is not identified. The germline V and J ends were trimmed by 4 bases and 8 bases, with 15 bases remaining between them. The V gene's germline CDR1 is SGHNT and CDR2 YYREEE (reference sequence). The CDR3 has 13 residues. The genes are TRBV5-4 and TRBJ1-2; D unclear. This sequence originates from an adult with non-small cell lung cancer. The sequencing used tumor tissue, collected after neoadjuvant nivolumab, alone or with ipilimumab, at or shortly before surgery. DNA for the CDR3: TGTGCCAGCAGCCCCGAGGGCCTCAGGGGCTACACCTTC. This sequence encodes CASSPEGLRGYTF.